A selection of T cell receptor beta chains follows, all from one sample in a study of CD8 T cells in ankylosing spondylitis. TCRdb recomputed calls from the 5' RACE reads with MiXCR, one row per CDR3 protein. The table includes about 160,000 distinct CDR3 sequences, around 16% detected once. Sequenced: blood, either unsorted or a sorted T cell fraction (not recorded which). These TCRs come from a male donor with ankylosing spondylitis or in good health (not recorded which). Both conserved end residues are part of each CDR3. D genes are given only for firm matches. A row's size may be missing; if present it is once, few, many or a size class.

>TRBJ2-1|many|TRBV15|NA
TGTGCCACCCGAGAGAGCAGCCCACAGGATGAGCAGTTCTTC
CATRESSPQDEQFF
>TRBJ2-2|NA|TRBV7-2|NA
TGTGCCAGCAGCTTACTAGTAAGGAACACCGGGGAGCTGTTTTTT
CASSLLVRNTGELFF
>TRBJ2-1|NA|TRBV20-1|NA
TGCAGTGCCACCCCTTACAATGAGCAGTTCTTC
CSATPYNEQFF
>TRBJ1-5|NA|TRBV6-1|TRBD1
TGTGCCAGCTCCGGAGGGACAGGGACTGGCCAGCCCCAGCATTTT
CASSGGTGTGQPQHF
>TRBJ1-6|many|TRBV5-1|NA
TGCGCCAGCAGCCATGGTGACAGGTTGGATAATTCACCCCTCCACTTT
CASSHGDRLDNSPLHF
>TRBJ2-3|NA|TRBV28|TRBD2
TGTGGCAGCAGTTCCGCTAGCGGCTTCACAGATACGCAGTATTTT
CGSSSASGFTDTQYF
>TRBJ1-2|many|TRBV29-1|NA
TGCAGCGTTGGGAAGGGACCTAACTATGGCTACACCTTC
CSVGKGPNYGYTF
>TRBJ2-3|NA|TRBV5-1|NA
TGCGCCAGCAGTGCGGGGTTAGAGGGAGATACGCAGTATTTT
CASSAGLEGDTQYF
>TRBJ1-1|many|TRBV5-1|NA
TGCGCCAGCAGCTGGGACATTGCAACTGAAGCTTTCTTT
CASSWDIATEAFF
>TRBJ2-5|few|TRBV28|TRBD1
TGTGCCAGCCGGGGGACAGGAAAACAAGAGACCCAGTACTTC
CASRGTGKQETQYF
>TRBJ2-1|many|TRBV5-4|TRBD1
TGTGCCAGCAGCTTACCGGGACAGGGTTACAATGAGCAGTTCTTC
CASSLPGQGYNEQFF
>TRBJ1-5|few|TRBV5-6|NA
TGTGCCAGATCGTATAGCAATCAGCCCCAGCATTTT
CARSYSNQPQHF
>TRBJ2-2|NA|TRBV28|TRBD1
TGTGCCAGCAGCTCTGACAGGGGTTTTACCGGGGAGCTGTTTTTT
CASSSDRGFTGELFF
>TRBJ2-3|few|TRBV5-1|NA
TGCGCCAGCAGCTTGGGAGCTGCGCCGGCGGGCACAGATACGCAGTATTTT
CASSLGAAPAGTDTQYF
>TRBJ2-7|NA|TRBV5-1|TRBD1
TGCGCCAGCAGCTTGGGGACAGGGCCCTACGAGCAGTACTTC
CASSLGTGPYEQYF
>TRBJ1-1|many|TRBV15|NA
TGTGCCACCGAAGAGGTTCCAGGTTCTGAAGCTTTCTTT
CATEEVPGSEAFF
>TRBJ2-7|NA|TRBV9|NA
TGTGCCAGCAGCGTAGGGGGTCCTAGCTCCTACGAGCAGTACTTC
CASSVGGPSSYEQYF
>TRBJ1-5|many|TRBV7-2|TRBD1
TGTGCCAGCAGCTGGGGACAGGGGTGGGATCAGCCCCAGCATTTT
CASSWGQGWDQPQHF
>TRBJ2-7|many|TRBV5-1|NA
TGCGCCAGCAGCTTGCCCCTCAGTCACTCCTACGAGCAGTACTTC
CASSLPLSHSYEQYF
>TRBJ1-4|NA|TRBV20-1|NA
TGCAGTGCTAGGGGGGGCGCAACTAATGAAAAACTGTTTTTT
CSARGGATNEKLFF
>TRBJ1-1|many|TRBV6-2/TRBV6-3|NA
TGTGCCAGCAGTCCCGGGACGGGGAAGGTCGGAGCTTTCTTT
CASSPGTGKVGAFF
>TRBJ1-1|many|TRBV29-1|NA
TGCAGCGTTGTGACAGTTGAAGCTTTCTTT
CSVVTVEAFF
>TRBJ2-1|NA|TRBV12-3/TRBV12-4|TRBD2
TGTGCCAGCAGTTTATCCCGGGGACTAGCGGAGGACAATGTGCAGTTCTTC
CASSLSRGLAEDNVQFF
>TRBJ2-7|once|TRBV28|TRBD1
TGTGCCAGCAGTTTATCCCCGGGACAGGGCCCCGAGCAGTACTTC
CASSLSPGQGPEQYF
>TRBJ2-7|NA|TRBV28|NA
TGTGCCAGCAGTCGAACTACCGACAGCTCCTACGAGCAGTACTTC
CASSRTTDSSYEQYF
>TRBJ1-5|few|TRBV20-1|NA
TGCAGTGCTAGTGGAGGGGGACGGAATCAGCCCCAGCATTTT
CSASGGGRNQPQHF
>TRBJ2-2|many|TRBV5-1|TRBD2
TGCGCCAGCAGCTCGATTTTTTCTAGCGGGGGAAACACCGGGGAGCTGTTTTTT
CASSSIFSSGGNTGELFF
>TRBJ2-3|few|TRBV28|TRBD2
TGTGCCAGCAGTGACGGTTCGGGGGGACTATTTTCTAGCACAGATACGCAGTATTTT
CASSDGSGGLFSSTDTQYF
>TRBJ1-6|many|TRBV6-2/TRBV6-3|NA
TGTGCCAGCAGTTACTCGCCGGGGAGATCACCCCTCCACTTT
CASSYSPGRSPLHF
>TRBJ2-1|many|TRBV11-2|NA
TGTGCCAGCAGCCACATGGACAGCTACAATGAGCAGTTCTTC
CASSHMDSYNEQFF
>TRBJ2-2|NA|TRBV20-1|TRBD1
TGCAGTGCTAGAAGGAATGGCAGGGGGCTAACCGGGGAGCTGTTTTTT
CSARRNGRGLTGELFF
>TRBJ2-3|many|TRBV29-1|TRBD1
TGCAGCGTTCCCAGCCTACAGGGGGGTGGTACGCAGTATTTT
CSVPSLQGGGTQYF
>TRBJ2-2|NA|TRBV7-2|TRBD2
TGTGCCAGCAGCTCCGGGACTACCACCGGGGAGCTGTTTTTT
CASSSGTTTGELFF
>TRBJ2-5|NA|TRBV4-1|NA
TGCGCCAGCAGCCAAGTCCAACAAGAAGAGACCCAGTACTTC
CASSQVQQEETQYF
>TRBJ2-7|many|TRBV12-3/TRBV12-4|TRBD2
TGTGCCAGCAAACAGCGGGAGCAGTACGAGCAGTACTTC
CASKQREQYEQYF
>TRBJ1-1|few|TRBV5-1|TRBD1
TGCGCCAGCAGCCGGGACAGTGAAGCTTTCTTT
CASSRDSEAFF
>TRBJ2-2|many|TRBV7-3|TRBD2
TGTGCCAGCTCCTTTGGACTAGCGGGAGGGCCCGGGGAGCTGTTTTTT
CASSFGLAGGPGELFF
>TRBJ1-1|NA|TRBV29-1|NA
TGCAGCGTTGGGCGAGGGGATGCGGAAGCTTTCTTT
CSVGRGDAEAFF
>TRBJ1-2|many|TRBV7-2|NA
TGTGCCAGCAGCCATACGTACTACGGCTACACCTTC
CASSHTYYGYTF
>TRBJ2-7|NA|TRBV9|TRBD2
TGTGCCAGCAGCCGAGGACTAGCGGACTCCTACGAGCAGTACTTC
CASSRGLADSYEQYF
>TRBJ2-3|many|TRBV12-3/TRBV12-4|NA
TGTGCCAGCAGTTTCCCCTCACTGGGTACGCAGTATTTT
CASSFPSLGTQYF
>TRBJ2-3|NA|TRBV4-1|TRBD2
TGCGCCAGCAGCCTCCTAGGGGAGGGGGATACGCAGTATTTT
CASSLLGEGDTQYF
>TRBJ2-3|many|TRBV29-1|NA
TGCAGCGTTGAAATCATGGGGGATACGCAGTATTTT
CSVEIMGDTQYF
>TRBJ2-3|many|TRBV10-3|TRBD1
TGTGCCATCAGTGAGTTCGCCGGGACAGGGGCCGTCACAGATACGCAGTATTTT
CAISEFAGTGAVTDTQYF
>TRBJ2-7|few|TRBV20-1|NA
TGCAGTGCTAGATTGGCAGGATGGGCCGAGCAGTACTTC
CSARLAGWAEQYF
>TRBJ2-3|few|TRBV12-3/TRBV12-4|NA
TGTGCCGGCAGTGCCAGACAGACTCCCAGGCCCGATACGCAGTATTTT
CAGSARQTPRPDTQYF
>TRBJ1-2|many|TRBV5-1|NA
TGCGCCAGCAGCTTATTACAGTTTGATGGCTACACCTTC
CASSLLQFDGYTF
>TRBJ1-1|few|TRBV29-1|NA
TGCAGCGCCGCCGGACAAGCGAACACTGAAGCTTTCTTT
CSAAGQANTEAFF
>TRBJ2-2|many|TRBV9|NA
TGTGCCAGCAGCTCCGACGACCCGAACACCGGGGAGCTGTTTTTT
CASSSDDPNTGELFF
>TRBJ2-1|NA|TRBV12-3/TRBV12-4|TRBD1
TGTGCCAGCAGCAACTCGGACAGGGGCAATGAGCAGTTCTTC
CASSNSDRGNEQFF
>TRBJ1-1|many|TRBV5-1|NA
TGCGCCAGCAGGTTGGACGCATTGAACACTGAAGCTTTCTTT
CASRLDALNTEAFF
>TRBJ2-7|NA|TRBV7-2|NA
TGTGCCAGCAGCTCTCAACAGACCTACGAGCAGTACTTC
CASSSQQTYEQYF
>TRBJ1-1|few|TRBV5-4|TRBD1
TGTGCCAGCAGCTCCTCGGGACAGGCGAACACTGAAGCTTTCTTT
CASSSSGQANTEAFF
>TRBJ1-2|many|TRBV7-8|TRBD1
TGTGCCAGCAGCTTCAACCCGGGACAGGGTCGTGGCTACACCTTC
CASSFNPGQGRGYTF
>TRBJ1-2|few|TRBV29-1|NA
TGCAGCGTTGATTATGTTCTCCAGGGGATGGGCTACACCTTC
CSVDYVLQGMGYTF
>TRBJ2-2|many|TRBV5-1|NA
TGCGCCAGCAGCTTGGGCCGCCCTGGCACCGGGGAGCTGTTTTTT
CASSLGRPGTGELFF
>TRBJ2-1|NA|TRBV20-1|TRBD2
TGCAGTGCTAGGTCTAGCGGGAGTAATGAGCAGTTCTTC
CSARSSGSNEQFF
>TRBJ2-7|NA|TRBV14|NA
TGTGCCAGCAGCCCGAGGGCCCTCCGCGAGCAGTACTTC
CASSPRALREQYF